This T cell receptor (beta chain) was identified in a study of T cells after yellow fever vaccination. The study's findings and limits: Sorted repertoires could include abundant contaminating clonotypes from bulk cells. Boosting was followed by the reappearance of most primary-vaccination clones (approximately 95% CD4, about 90% CD8). Peaking faster, on day 5 versus 15, the secondary response was nonetheless weaker.

TCRdb called the 5' RACE reads again in MiXCR, with one record for every CDR3 protein. The sample comprises approximately 160,000 distinct CDR3 sequences, approximately 9.7% of which are singletons, and roughly 40% rests with the top ten. Looked up from germline, CDR1 is SGDLS and CDR2 is YYNGEE. V was shortened by 0 bases and J by 6 bases, with 5 bases between the two germline ends. This CDR3 has 12 amino acids. Concerning this clonotype itself: Its matching antigen is unknown.

The starting material was CD8+ T cells sorted from PBMCs, obtained 45 days after the yellow fever booster vaccination. The TCR was taken from a man between 18 and 35 years old who received the YFV17D yellow fever vaccine. This chain uses TRBV9 with TRBJ2-3, with D maybe TRBD2 (5 bases). CDR3 sequence (DNA): TGTGCCAGCAGCGTAGGGGAGGATACGCAGTATTTT. Translating gives CASSVGEDTQYF.